This T cell receptor (beta chain) was sequenced for a study of technical replicates of blood from several donors (dated by TCRdb to 2017 to 2019). Taken from the germline V gene, the CDR1 and CDR2 loops are LGHNA and YNFKEQ. V lost 1 base and J lost 4 bases, and the count of bases not matched to a germline gene is 2. The CDR3 runs 15 residues from the cysteine to the phenylalanine. Only the CDR3 DNA stays, 45 bases, in frame from base 1. On this clone: This clone's antigen is unknown. Base qualities are not recorded, but no much larger clone differs from it by a single base.

The library was made by the immunoSEQ multiplex PCR assay. TCRdb took this table from immuneACCESS and kept in-frame rearrangements with V and J called. Such tables lack part of the clones; where checked against another copy, unresolved V genes explain under half of the gap, and the rest is unexplained. This sample gives 75,000 to 85,000 clones in total; about 81% of them show up just once. The top ten clonotypes cover roughly 4% of the sample. The rearranged segments are TRBV4-2 and TRBJ2-7; a stretch of 12 junction bases matches TRBD2. This receptor was taken from a human donor in good health. Some clones in this sample may be carry-over from other donors' samples. The sequenced material came from PBMCs. The CDR3 in this case is CASSQGLAGVYEQYF. The DNA sequence is as follows: TGTGCCAGCAGCCAAGGACTAGCGGGGGTTTACGAGCAGTACTTC.